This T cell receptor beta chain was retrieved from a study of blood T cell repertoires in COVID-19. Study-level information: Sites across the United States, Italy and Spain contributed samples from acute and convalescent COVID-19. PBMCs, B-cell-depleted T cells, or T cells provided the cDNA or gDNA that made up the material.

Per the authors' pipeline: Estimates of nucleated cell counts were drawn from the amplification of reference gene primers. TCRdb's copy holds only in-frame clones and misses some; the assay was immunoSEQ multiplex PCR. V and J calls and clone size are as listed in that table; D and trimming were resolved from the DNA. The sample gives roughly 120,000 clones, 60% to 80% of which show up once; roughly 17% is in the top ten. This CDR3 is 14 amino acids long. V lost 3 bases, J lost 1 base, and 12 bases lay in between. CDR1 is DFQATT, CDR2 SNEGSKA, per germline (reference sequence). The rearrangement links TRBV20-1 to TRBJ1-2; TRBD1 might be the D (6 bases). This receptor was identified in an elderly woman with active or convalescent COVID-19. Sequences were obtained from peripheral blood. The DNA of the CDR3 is TGCAGTGCTAGTCTACAGGGAAGTAACTATGGCTACACCTTC. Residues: CSASLQGSNYGYTF.